This note documents a single TCR beta chain sequence. This clone was recorded a few times. Its antigen is still unknown. No quality values exist for individual bases; no much larger clone is one base distant. The time point tag for this specimen amounts to: about 28 days (+/-7) after the second vaccine dose. Because spike-specific TCR depth and breadth did not differ between the two schedules, AZD1222 recipients who got a second dose at roughly 4 weeks were pooled with those who got a second dose at roughly 12 weeks. Vaccinee samples were obtained from the UK trials COV001 and COV002, which included a single-blind randomized controlled phase 2/3 trial of AZD1222 (ChAdOx1 nCoV-19) in healthy adults. For TCRbeta chain sequencing, PBMC samples from trial participants were taken at day 0 and at day 28 after the second dose. The CDR3 has 13 amino acids, counting the end cysteine and phenylalanine. The kept DNA is CDR3 alone, 39 bases in frame from the first base. Based on the germline V gene, the CDR1 and CDR2 sequences are SGHRS and YFSETQ. V loses 4 bases of germline sequence and J loses 15 bases, and the interval between the two ends is 20 bases.

The CDR3 regions of human TCRbeta chains were analyzed by immunosequencing. As for how the authors treated the data: Repertoire TCRs were checked for matches against a reference library of SARS-CoV-2-specific TCRs that had been generated using the MIRA antigen-specificity platform. Breadth meant the fraction of unique TCRs that were SARS-CoV-2-associated, whereas depth meant the fraction of total T cells that were SARS-CoV-2-associated. Using the MIRA data, each spike-specific TCR was mapped to the spike region that the TCR reacts to and placed in a CD4 or CD8 class. Log10-transformed breadth and depth values were compared by one-way ANOVA with Sidak's multiple comparisons tests. In its TCRdb copy, this immuneACCESS table keeps in-frame sequences only and misses some clones. Where compared with another copy, unresolved V genes explain less than half of these, and the others have no known cause. V, J and clone size were drawn from that table, and D and trimming were deduced from the DNA. For this sample there are approximately 120,000 clones; roughly 82% appear just once. The top ten hold roughly a quarter of the sample.

This sample was included in a study of T cell responses to AZD1222 COVID-19 vaccine (dated by TCRdb to the early 2020s). For the study in its entirety: A total of 230 to 250 trial participants underwent TCR sequencing, of whom nearly 210 had received two doses of AZD1222 and roughly 26 had received two doses of the MenACWY control vaccine. Enrollment into the trials was organized by age into subgroups of 18-55, 56-69 and 70-plus years, and those subgroups contained approximately 150, 30 and 60 TCR-sequenced participants, respectively. Beyond this particular receptor, the publication reports: Because no samples from the day 14 peak response were available, repertoires could be characterized only after the peak T cell response. The 56-69-year group was small, and its depth increase did not reach significance, likely because of low power. Nearly half of unique spike-specific TCRs reportedly recognized epitopes outside regions mutated in the B.1.351 and B.1.1.7 variants. After two AZD1222 doses, spike-specific TCR breadth and depth were significantly higher than at day 0 and than in MenACWY recipients. Most participants were white British and females outnumbered males, and the authors suggested that clonal diversity may have been underestimated. Conclusions about previously exposed vaccinees were limited because only 6 or 7 AZD1222 recipients were SARS-CoV-2 seropositive at baseline. The whole spike protein was spanned by vaccine-associated CD4 TCRs, and dominant responses were seen in regions 160-218 and 743-854.

Sequenced here: peripheral blood, sampled 28 days after the second AZD1222 dose. The chain was built from TRBV5-1 and TRBJ2-1; TRBD2 could be the D gene, as 6 bases match. The TCR was taken from an adult who received the AZD1222 COVID-19 vaccine. The DNA sequence reads TGCGCCAGCAGCCCCCTCTCTGGGACTGGGTCGTTCTTC. It encodes CASSPLSGTGSFF. With the rest looked up from the reference TRBV5-1 and TRBJ2-1 genes rather than sequenced, the full variable domain is KAGVTQTPRYLIKTRGQQVTLSCSPISGHRSVSWYQQTPGQGLQFLFEYFSETQRNKGNFPGRFSGRQFSNSRSEMNVSTLELGDSALYLCASSPLSGTGSFFGPGTRLTVL.